Each of the 30 T cell receptor beta chains below was sequenced from the same sample in a study of CD8+CD57+ T cells in acquired aplastic anemia. TCR beta VDJ and CDR3 profiling used genomic DNA as template. TCRdb re-called the reads through MiXCR, storing one row per CDR3 protein. The sample has under 250,000 distinct CDR3 sequences; approximately 50% are singletons. An expansion of CD8+CD57+ cells by flow cytometry had been shown in patients chosen for sequencing. Sequences were obtained from sorted CD4+, CD8+, or CD8+CD57+ T cells (not recorded which) from PBMCs. The receptors were gathered from a human donor with aplastic anemia.

This chain connects TRBV7-6 to TRBJ2-1; either TRBD1 or TRBD2 may supply D (5 bases each). This CDR3 contains 13 residues. CDR1 SGHVS and CDR2 FNYEAQ come from the germline V gene. V gave up 8 bases and J gave up 8 bases, with 16 bases separating them. Here the CDR3 reads CASVEGGGDEQFF. CDR3 coding DNA: TGTGCCAGCGTTGAGGGTGGGGGTGATGAGCAGTTCTTC.

In its sample, this clonotype was seen many times. This chain connects TRBV2 to TRBJ2-7, with D maybe TRBD2 (6 bases). V lost 4 bases and J 2 bases, leaving 18 bases between the germline ends. CDR3 length: 16 amino acids. Germline CDR1 is SNHLY and CDR2 is FYNNEI. The CDR3 region is CASSASERVIPYEQYF. The CDR3, as DNA: TGTGCCAGCAGTGCCAGTGAGCGGGTTATTCCCTACGAGCAGTACTTC.

CDR3 coding DNA: TGTGCCAGTAGCCCCTCAACTAGCGGGGGATACGAGCAGTACTTC. Its translation: CASSPSTSGGYEQYF. The chain couples TRBV19 to TRBJ2-7; 11 bases map to TRBD2. The CDR3 covers 15 residues. Per germline, CDR1 LNHDA and CDR2 SQIVND (reference sequence). V gave up 6 bases and J gave up 4 bases; unmatched junction bases: 8. The variable domain in full, with the rest retrieved from reference TRBV19 and TRBJ2-7, is DGGITQSPKYLFRKEGQNVTLSCEQNLNHDAMYWYRQDPGQGLRLIYYSQIVNDFQKGDIAEGYSVSREKKESFPLTVTSAQKNPTAFYLCASSPSTSGGYEQYFGPGTRLTVT.

This sequence joins TRBV19 and TRBJ2-6; possibly TRBD2 for D (5 bases). In germline, CDR1 is LNHDA, CDR2 SQIVND (reference sequence). The CDR3 is 17 amino acids. V gave up 2 bases and J gave up 0 bases, with 11 bases separating them. CDR3 sequence reads: CASSIRGLPSGANVLTF. CDR3 bases: TGTGCCAGTAGTATACGGGGTCTCCCCTCTGGGGCCAACGTCCTGACTTTC.

This clonotype has ten or more counts. This chain connects TRBV19 to TRBJ1-5; D call uncertain. Germline V gene data show CDR1 as LNHDA and CDR2 as SQIVND (reference sequence). The V gene lost 5 bases and the J gene lost 0 bases, with 11 bases spanning the gap. This CDR3 has 15 amino acids. The CDR3 DNA is TGTGCCAGTAGTTTGAGGGAACCTAGCAATCAGCCCCAGCATTTT. It is translated as CASSLREPSNQPQHF.

This clonotype was detected many times. This chain uses TRBV2 with TRBJ2-7, with 15 bases matching TRBD2. The CDR3 has 20 residues. Looked up from germline, CDR1 is SNHLY and CDR2 is FYNNEI. Losses at the gene ends were 6 bases for V and 0 bases for J; bases not matched to a gene: 15. CDR3 loop: CASRNPPGLAGGQSSYEQYF. The CDR3, as DNA: TGTGCCAGCAGAAATCCTCCGGGACTAGCGGGGGGCCAAAGCTCCTACGAGCAGTACTTC. Based on the CDR3 plus reference TRBV2 and TRBJ2-7, the full variable domain is EPEVTQTPSHQVTQMGQEVILRCVPISNHLYFYWYRQILGQKVEFLVSFYNNEISEKSEIFDDQFSVERPDGSNFTLKIRSTKLEDSAMYFCASRNPPGLAGGQSSYEQYFGPGTRLTVT.

This clonotype was seen more than once but under ten times. This rearrangement joins TRBV4-1 to TRBJ1-4, with D perhaps TRBD1 (5 bases). The germline gives CDR1 MGHRA, CDR2 YSYEKL. This CDR3 comprises 19 residues. Deletions cut 3 bases from V and 0 bases from J, with 20 bases between. CDR3 in DNA: TGCGCCAGCAGCCACTTTGCCGGGACGGATGGGACAACTAATGAAAAACTGTTTTTT. It codes for CASSHFAGTDGTTNEKLFF.

V gene TRBV7-6 combines with J gene TRBJ1-6; D gene uncertain. The ends were cut back, 1 base at V and 13 bases at J, with 20 bases in the middle. There are 16 residues in the CDR3. Germline V lookup: CDR1 SGHVS, CDR2 FNYEAQ. This CDR3 reads CASSLEEQPSLLPLHF. The CDR3 DNA reads as TGTGCCAGCAGCTTAGAGGAACAGCCCTCCCTTCTCCCCCTCCACTTT.

This clonotype appeared many times. The chain employs TRBV20-1 and TRBJ2-1; 11 bases align to TRBD1. The germline CDR1 and CDR2 sequences are DFQATT and SNEGSKA (reference sequence). V was clipped by 5 bases and J by 6 bases; unmatched bases: 3. The CDR3 spans 13 residues. The CDR3 is CSARGTGGNEQFF. DNA of the CDR3: TGCAGTGCTCGCGGGACAGGGGGCAATGAGCAGTTCTTC.

The chain has TRBV28 and TRBJ2-7; possibly TRBD1 for D (7 bases). CDR1 MDHEN and CDR2 SYDVKM come from the germline V gene. Trimming cost V 6 bases and J 2 bases, with 14 bases left between them. The CDR3 sequence is 14 residues long. The CDR3, as DNA: TGTGCCAGCAGCAACCAGGGGGGCCCCTACGAGCAGTACTTC. Translation: CASSNQGGPYEQYF. Full variable domain (missing parts from reference TRBV28 and TRBJ2-7): DVKVTQSSRYLVKRTGEKVFLECVQDMDHENMFWYRQDPGLGLRLIYFSYDVKMKEKGDIPEGYSVSREKKERFSLILESASTNQTSMYLCASSNQGGPYEQYFGPGTRLTVT.

This clonotype was detected many times. The rearrangement joins TRBV7-9 to TRBJ1-1, with no clear D. The CDR3 length is 11 residues. V dropped 5 bases and J dropped 4 bases, with 5 bases sitting between them. The germline gives CDR1 SEHNR, CDR2 FQNEAQ (reference sequence). The DNA of the CDR3 is TGTGCCAGCAGCAAGGCCACTGAAGCTTTCTTT. It yields the protein CASSKATEAFF.

This clonotype was recorded at least ten times. The chain has TRBV6-5 and TRBJ1-6; D perhaps matches TRBD1 (6 bases). CDR1 is MNHEY, CDR2 SVGAGI, per germline. The CDR3 totals 14 residues. Deletions cut 6 bases from V and 8 bases from J, with 14 bases between. Here the CDR3 reads CASRVLGADSPLHF. CDR3 DNA: TGTGCCAGCAGGGTCCTGGGGGCGGATTCACCCCTCCACTTT.

The chain has TRBV15 and TRBJ1-3; perhaps TRBD1 as D (6 bases). Germline loops: CDR1 LNHNV, CDR2 YYDKDF (reference sequence). This CDR3 contains 15 residues. Trimming left V 3 bases short and J 3 bases short, with 12 bases between. As DNA, the CDR3 is TGTGCCACCAGCAGTGATACAGGGAGTGGAAACACCATATATTTT. The encoded protein is CATSSDTGSGNTIYF.

As concerns this clonotype: This may stem from a read error, because a much larger clone lies one nucleotide away. J is TRBJ1-1 and V is TRBV4-2, with a possible D match to TRBD1 (5 bases). The V end lost 0 bases, the J end lost 5 bases, and 10 bases lay between the germline ends. CDR1 is LGHNA and CDR2 is YNFKEQ in the germline V gene. The CDR3 spans 14 residues. The CDR3 nucleotides are TGTGCCAGCAGCCAAGATGACGGGGGGACTGAAGCTTTCTTT. Translated: CASSQDDGGTEAFF.

This clonotype was observed at least ten times. V usage is TRBV7-2 and J usage is TRBJ2-1, with D uncertain. The CDR3 spans 16 residues. The germline V gene encodes CDR1 SGHTA and CDR2 FQGNSA. V was clipped by 2 bases and J by 0 bases, with 11 bases between them. The CDR3 DNA reads as TGTGCCAGCAGCTTACCGAGCCCAAGCTCCTACAATGAGCAGTTCTTC. Amino acid sequence: CASSLPSPSSYNEQFF.

Comments on this clonotype: The junction and the germline gene differ at one end; a read error may be behind it. This chain joins TRBV5-1 and TRBJ1-1; D possibly corresponds to TRBD1 (5 bases). CDR1 is SGHRS and CDR2 is YFSETQ in the germline V gene. This CDR3 is 15 amino acids long. For the CDR3, the DNA is TGTGCCAGCAGCTTGGTTAATATGGGACGAATAGAAGCTTTCTTT. Translated, it gives CASSLVNMGRIEAFF.

A word on this clonotype: A much bigger clone sits one base away, suggesting this may be a read error. This chain connects TRBV6-5 to TRBJ2-7, with D unresolved. The germline CDR1 and CDR2 sequences are MNHEY and SVGAGI. V was trimmed by 2 bases and J by 6 bases, leaving 11 bases between them. The CDR3 has 13 residues. Here the CDR3 DNA reads TGTGCCAGCAGTTACGCTCTTTTGGGCGAGCAGTACTTC. It yields the protein CASSYALLGEQYF.

There are a few counts of this clonotype. The chain combines TRBV10-3 with TRBJ2-7; D is undetermined. The germline V gene has CDR1 ENHRY and CDR2 SYGVKD. V was trimmed by 0 bases and J by 3 bases, leaving 15 bases between them. The CDR3 spans 16 residues. Here the CDR3 reads CAISESGMRRIYEQYF. The DNA for the CDR3 is TGTGCCATCAGTGAGTCTGGTATGCGCAGGATCTACGAGCAGTACTTC.

Comments on this clonotype: One base away lies a much larger clone, so this may be a sequencing read error. The V call is TRBV20-1, the J call TRBJ2-1, with TRBD1 matching over 7 bases. Germline-derived CDR1 and CDR2 are DFQATT and SNEGSKA (reference sequence). The CDR3 runs to 15 residues. J was trimmed by 10 bases and V by 0 bases; bases with no gene match: 12. Written as DNA, the CDR3 is TGCAGTGCTAGAGATGGACAGGTCAAAGTGTACGAGCAGTTCTTC. It yields the protein CSARDGQVKVYEQFF.

This clonotype occurred once. The chain employs TRBV20-1 and TRBJ2-5, with 8 bases aligning to TRBD1. V lost 3 bases to trimming and J lost 0 bases; unmatched junction nucleotides: 12. This CDR3 is 17 amino acids long. Germline CDR1 reads DFQATT; CDR2 reads SNEGSKA (reference sequence). The CDR3 DNA follows: TGCAGTGCTAGGACAGGGGCTAGCGACAGCTACCAAGAGACCCAGTACTTC. Its protein product is CSARTGASDSYQETQYF.

In its sample, this clonotype was seen many times. The V gene is TRBV6-4, the J gene TRBJ2-1; weak D call: TRBD1 (5 bases). Deletions cut 0 bases from V and 14 bases from J, with 14 bases between. The CDR3 has 13 amino acids. Germline V lookup: CDR1 MRHNA, CDR2 SNTAGT. CDR3 loop: CASSDSWKGPKFF. Written as DNA, the CDR3 is TGTGCCAGCAGTGACTCGTGGAAGGGGCCTAAGTTCTTC.

This clonotype occurred once. The V and J genes are TRBV2 and TRBJ1-5; 11 bases align to TRBD1. The CDR3 is 15 amino acids. From germline, CDR1 is SNHLY and CDR2 FYNNEI. The J segment lost 6 bases and the V segment lost 2 bases, leaving 3 bases of the junction unmatched. The CDR3 sequence is CASSEMGQGVQPQHF. DNA of the CDR3: TGTGCCAGCAGTGAAATGGGACAGGGGGTTCAGCCCCAGCATTTT.

This clonotype was seen many times. The chain has TRBV9 and TRBJ2-7; D gene unclear. V shed 7 bases and J shed 3 bases, with 2 bases lying between them. This CDR3 is 9 amino acids long. Germline lookup yields CDR1 SGDLS and CDR2 YYNGEE. CDR3 residues: CASGYEQYF. CDR3 nucleotide sequence: TGTGCCAGCGGCTACGAGCAGTACTTC.

This clonotype was observed a few times. A much larger clone is a single base away; this may be a read error. J is TRBJ1-2 and V is TRBV9; TRBD1 is a possible D gene (6 bases). The CDR3 runs to 18 residues. The germline CDR1 and CDR2 sequences are SGDLS and YYNGEE. The CDR3 DNA is TGTGCCAGCAGCCGGTTACGATCCTCAGGAGGACGACTGGGGGGCTACGCCTTC. Protein product: CASSRLRSSGGRLGGYAF.

J is TRBJ1-1 and V is TRBV20-1; possible D gene TRBD1, 5 bases. The CDR3 is 14 amino acids. The germline V gene encodes CDR1 DFQATT and CDR2 SNEGSKA (reference sequence). The V and J ends lost 2 bases and 3 bases respectively, with 13 bases between them. The CDR3 loop is CSARRRTLYTEAFF. DNA of the CDR3: TGCAGTGCTAGAAGGAGGACACTCTACACTGAAGCTTTCTTT.

With regard to this clonotype: Just one base apart from a much larger clone, this may be a read error. This sequence joins TRBV7-9 and TRBJ2-7; D is unresolved. The germline gives CDR1 SEHNR, CDR2 FQNEAQ (reference sequence). The CDR3 contains 14 residues. The CDR3 DNA reads TGTGCCCGCAGCTTAGCTAGGCCCAGATACGAGCAGTACTTC. It codes for CARSLARPRYEQYF.

Points on this clonotype: Given a much more abundant clone one base away, this may be a read error. The chain uses TRBV4-3 and TRBJ2-5, with D tentatively TRBD2 (6 bases). Germline CDR1 is LGHNA and CDR2 is YSLEER. This CDR3 has 13 residues. The CDR3 loop reads CASSGTYRETQHF. In nucleotides, the CDR3 is TGCGCCAGCAGCGGGACCTATCGGGAGACCCAGCACTTC.

The chain links TRBV30 to TRBJ1-2; weak D call: TRBD1 (5 bases). The CDR3 runs to 13 residues. The germline gives CDR1 GTSNPN, CDR2 SVGIG (reference sequence). The V end lost 3 bases, the J end lost 8 bases, and 16 bases lay between the germline ends. The CDR3 nucleotides read TGTGCCTGGAGGGCAGGGAGGGGCGTCGGCTACACCTTC. Amino acids: CAWRAGRGVGYTF.

This clonotype has just one count. J is TRBJ2-2 and V is TRBV6-4; D uncertain. The CDR3 contains 13 residues. The V gene's germline CDR1 is MRHNA and CDR2 SNTAGT. The V gene lost 5 bases and the J gene lost 8 bases, with 12 bases spanning the gap. CDR3 residues: CASSHWVAGELFF. CDR3 coding DNA: TGTGCCAGCAGTCACTGGGTGGCAGGGGAGCTGTTTTTT.

The J gene is TRBJ1-4, the V gene TRBV10-3; 10 bases line up with TRBD1. Germline V CDR1 and CDR2: ENHRY, SYGVKD. V dropped 5 bases and J dropped 8; count of bases not matched to a gene: 5. The CDR3 has 14 amino acids. CDR3 region: CAISLDRGVEKLFF. The CDR3 DNA is TGTGCCATCAGTTTGGACAGGGGGGTCGAAAAACTGTTTTTT.